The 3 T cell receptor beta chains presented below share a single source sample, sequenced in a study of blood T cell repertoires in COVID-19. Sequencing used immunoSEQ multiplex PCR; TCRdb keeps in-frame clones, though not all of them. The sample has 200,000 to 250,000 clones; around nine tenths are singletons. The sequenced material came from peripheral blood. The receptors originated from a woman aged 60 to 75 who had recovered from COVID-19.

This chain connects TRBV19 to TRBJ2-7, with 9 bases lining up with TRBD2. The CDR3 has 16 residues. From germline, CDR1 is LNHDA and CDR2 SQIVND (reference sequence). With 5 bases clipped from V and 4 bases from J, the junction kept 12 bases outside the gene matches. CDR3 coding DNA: TGTGCCAGTAGTCCTCGTGCGGGACTAGCAGAATACGAGCAGTACTTC. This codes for CASSPRAGLAEYEQYF.

The CDR3 DNA is TGTGCCATCGGTACAGGAAACTCTGGAAACACCATATATTTT. Translation gives CAIGTGNSGNTIYF. V and J are TRBV10-3 and TRBJ1-3; D is possibly TRBD1 (5 bases). Per germline, CDR1 ENHRY and CDR2 SYGVKD. V lost 8 bases and J lost 0, with 11 bases in between. This CDR3 comprises 14 residues.

CDR3 DNA: TGCGCCAGCAGCCCAATGGGCAGCCTTGGAGAGACCCAGTACTTC. This encodes CASSPMGSLGETQYF. This chain joins TRBV4-3 and TRBJ2-5; D unresolved. CDR1 and CDR2 from the germline V gene are LGHNA and YSLEER. Deletions cut 4 bases from V and 4 bases from J, with 16 bases between. The CDR3 length is 15 residues.